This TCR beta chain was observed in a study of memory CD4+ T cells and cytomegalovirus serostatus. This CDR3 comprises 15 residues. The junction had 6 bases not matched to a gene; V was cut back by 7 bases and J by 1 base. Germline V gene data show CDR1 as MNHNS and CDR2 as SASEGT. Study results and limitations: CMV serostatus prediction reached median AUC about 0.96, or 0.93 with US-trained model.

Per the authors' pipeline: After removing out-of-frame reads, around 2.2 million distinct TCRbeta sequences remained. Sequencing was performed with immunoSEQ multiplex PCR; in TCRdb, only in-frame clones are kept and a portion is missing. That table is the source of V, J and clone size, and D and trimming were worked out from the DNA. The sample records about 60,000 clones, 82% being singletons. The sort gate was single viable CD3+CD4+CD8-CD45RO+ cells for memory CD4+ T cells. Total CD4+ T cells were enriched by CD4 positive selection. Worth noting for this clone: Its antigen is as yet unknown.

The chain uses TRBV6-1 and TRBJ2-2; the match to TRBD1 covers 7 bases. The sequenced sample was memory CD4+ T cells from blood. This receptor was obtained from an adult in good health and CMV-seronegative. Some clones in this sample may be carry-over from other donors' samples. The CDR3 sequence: CASKTGTVNTGELFF. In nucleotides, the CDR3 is TGTGCCAGCAAAACCGGGACAGTGAACACCGGGGAGCTGTTTTTT.